Sequencing of this T cell receptor (beta chain) was carried out in a study of shared clonotypes between healthy human individuals. This was a deep-level run. Data came from immunoSEQ multiplex PCR; TCRdb stores just in-frame clones and leaves some out. The data show some 1,400,000 clones, around 97% seen once. The authors divided CD4+ cells into CD45RA+ naive and CD45RA-negative memory subsets. CDR3 length: 16 amino acids. Germline CDR1 SGHNT, CDR2 YENEEA. The ends lost 5 bases at V and 1 base at J; junction bases unmatched: 9. The sequencing input was naive CD4+ T cells sorted from blood. Subset specified: CD45RA+ positively selected. V is TRBV11-3 and J is TRBJ1-1; 8 nucleotides agree with TRBD1. The receptor was isolated from a man aged 25 to 45 in good health. The chain's CDR3 is CASSASQGAWNTEAFF. CDR3 DNA: TGTGCCAGCAGCGCGAGCCAGGGGGCGTGGAACACTGAAGCTTTCTTT.